The 22 T cell receptor beta chains presented below share a single source sample, sequenced in a study of cytomegalovirus exposure and HLA in healthy donors. PCR involved 60 Vbeta and 13 Jbeta primers. Sequencing used immunoSEQ multiplex PCR; TCRdb keeps in-frame clones, though not all of them. Of about 180,000 clones listed, roughly 77% are singletons. The sequenced material came from PBMCs. The origin of the receptors is a woman aged 25-40 years in good health and CMV-seronegative.

The V gene is TRBV5-4, the J gene TRBJ2-5, with TRBD1 matching 9 bases. CDR1 is SGHNT and CDR2 is YYREEE in the germline V gene (reference sequence). The CDR3 is made up of 14 amino acids. Trimming cost V 1 base and J 4 bases; bases outside gene matches: 2. CDR3 nucleotides: TGTGCCAGCAGCTTGACAGGGGGCGTAGAGACCCAGTACTTC. Its protein product is CASSLTGGVETQYF.

V is TRBV5-6 and J is TRBJ1-2; tentative D call: TRBD1 (6 bases). The CDR3 has 13 residues. Germline V gives CDR1 SGHDT, CDR2 YYEEEE. Deletions cut 0 bases from V and 7 bases from J, with 10 bases between. The CDR3 nucleotides are TGTGCCAGCAGCTTGGAAGGCAGGGGTGGCTACACCTTC. It is translated as CASSLEGRGGYTF. Variable domain in full (rest from reference TRBV5-6 and TRBJ1-2): DAGVTQSPTHLIKTRGQQVTLRCSPKSGHDTVSWYQQALGQGPQFIFQYYEEEERQRGNFPDRFSGHQFPNYSSELNVNALLLGDSALYLCASSLEGRGGYTFGSGTRLTVV.

The chain recombines TRBV4-1 with TRBJ2-7, with unresolved D. The germline V gene has CDR1 MGHRA and CDR2 YSYEKL. The CDR3 runs 13 residues. Trimming removed 1 base from V and 9 bases from J, with 13 bases in between. The CDR3 DNA follows: TGCGCCAGCAGCCAAGGACCCACTGGCGGGCAGTACTTC. Its translation is CASSQGPTGGQYF.

The gene calls are TRBV6-5 and TRBJ1-5; D is uncertain. The V and J ends lost 4 bases and 4 bases respectively, with 8 bases between them. CDR1 MNHEY and CDR2 SVGAGI come from the germline V gene. The CDR3 covers 13 residues. In DNA, the CDR3 is TGTGCCAGCAGTTCCTCCCGTAATCAGCCCCAGCATTTT. Translation gives CASSSSRNQPQHF.

The chain employs TRBV2 and TRBJ1-1; D uncertain. V lost 5 bases to trimming and J lost 3 bases, with 4 bases between them. Per germline, CDR1 SNHLY and CDR2 FYNNEI. The CDR3 spans 11 residues. In nucleotides, the CDR3 is TGTGCCAGCAGTTATGACACTGAAGCTTTCTTT. It translates to CASSYDTEAFF.

The V gene is TRBV19, the J gene TRBJ1-1; 7 positions match TRBD1. The CDR3 covers 14 residues. The germline V gene has CDR1 LNHDA and CDR2 SQIVND (reference sequence). V lost 5 bases and J lost 4; bases outside the gene matches: 7. The CDR3 region is CASSPRAGGTEAFF. CDR3 bases: TGTGCCAGTAGTCCCCGCGCAGGGGGCACTGAAGCTTTCTTT.

This chain connects TRBV14 to TRBJ2-2; maybe TRBD1 (7 bases). V gave up 3 bases and J gave up 8 bases, with 13 bases separating them. Germline-derived CDR1 and CDR2 are SGHDN and FVKESK. The CDR3 spans 14 residues. The CDR3 spells CASSHLTGRGELFF. CDR3 DNA: TGTGCCAGCAGCCATCTGACAGGGAGGGGGGAGCTGTTTTTT.

This rearrangement joins TRBV27 to TRBJ2-1, with 9 bases matching TRBD1. Germline assignment: CDR1 MNHEY and CDR2 SMNVEV (reference sequence). The J segment lost 9 bases and the V segment lost 6 bases, leaving 21 bases of the junction unmatched. The CDR3 covers 18 residues. The chain's CDR3 is CASRLLSHPGQGGGEQFF. CDR3 nucleotide sequence: TGTGCCAGCAGGCTGCTGTCTCATCCGGGACAGGGTGGGGGTGAGCAGTTCTTC.

This clone was seen more than once but under ten times. J is TRBJ2-7 and V is TRBV5-4, with 9 bases aligning to TRBD2. V dropped 5 bases and J dropped 2; count of bases not matched to a gene: 11. The CDR3 totals 16 residues. The germline gives CDR1 SGHNT, CDR2 YYREEE (reference sequence). The chain's CDR3 is CASRRGIAGETYEQYF. CDR3 in DNA: TGTGCCAGCAGACGGGGCATAGCGGGGGAAACCTACGAGCAGTACTTC.

The table lists this clone with a count of one. V gene TRBV7-9 combines with J gene TRBJ1-1; weak D call: TRBD1 (6 bases). The CDR3 has 13 amino acids. CDR1 SEHNR and CDR2 FQNEAQ come from the germline V gene (reference sequence). V lost 5 bases and J lost 4, with 11 bases in between. The CDR3 loop is CASSPLGGTEAFF. CDR3 coding DNA: TGTGCCAGCAGCCCTCTAGGGGGCACTGAAGCTTTCTTT.

The count of this clone is one. V gene TRBV19 combines with J gene TRBJ2-5, with D unresolved. The CDR3 is made up of 14 amino acids. Germline V CDR1 and CDR2: LNHDA, SQIVND (reference sequence). V lost 3 bases to trimming and J lost 1 base, with 9 bases between them. CDR3 nucleotide sequence: TGTGCCAGTAGTATCTGGCTTGGCCAAGAGACCCAGTACTTC. It is translated as CASSIWLGQETQYF.

This clone was seen just once. V gene TRBV10-3 combines with J gene TRBJ1-1; a possible D gene is TRBD1 (6 bases). Germline V gene sequence: CDR1 ENHRY, CDR2 SYGVKD. Deletions cut 2 bases from V and 4 bases from J, with 20 bases between. The CDR3 sequence is 17 residues long. The CDR3 DNA reads TGTGCCATCAGTGAGAGAGGGGCACAGGGCGGTGGCACTGAAGCTTTCTTT. Protein sequence: CAISERGAQGGGTEAFF.

The sample holds many counts of this clone. The chain recombines TRBV5-1 with TRBJ2-7; 10 positions match TRBD2. The J segment lost 0 bases and the V segment lost 1 base, leaving 16 bases of the junction unmatched. This CDR3 contains 20 residues. From germline, CDR1 is SGHRS and CDR2 YFSETQ. CDR3 sequence reads: CASSLSPGTSVSSYSYEQYF. In nucleotides, the CDR3 is TGCGCCAGCAGCTTGAGTCCTGGGACTAGCGTAAGCTCCTACTCCTACGAGCAGTACTTC.

The rearrangement joins TRBV7-8 to TRBJ1-1, with 10 nucleotides matching TRBD1. From germline, CDR1 is SGHVS and CDR2 FQNEAQ. V shed 7 bases and J 11 bases; nucleotides not matched to a gene: 13. This CDR3 has 14 residues. Here the CDR3 reads CASITPGQGIEAFF. DNA for the CDR3: TGTGCCAGCATCACTCCGGGACAGGGGATAGAGGCTTTCTTT.

Worth noting for this clone: Other DNA sequences from this sample encode an identical CDR3 as well. The chain has TRBV5-6 and TRBJ1-2; 7 bases are a match to TRBD1. Per germline, CDR1 SGHDT and CDR2 YYEEEE. This CDR3 is built from 13 residues. V shed 0 bases and J 4 bases; nucleotides not matched to a gene: 0. The CDR3 here is CASSLDRGYGYTF. The DNA of the CDR3 is TGTGCCAGCAGCTTGGACAGGGGCTATGGCTACACCTTC.

The rearrangement joins TRBV7-2 to TRBJ1-5; unclear D gene. V gave up 0 bases and J gave up 1 base, with 10 bases separating them. Germline CDR1 SGHTA, CDR2 FQGNSA. This CDR3 contains 16 residues. The CDR3 DNA follows: TGTGCCAGCAGCTTAGCGTCCCGACTCAGCAATCAGCCCCAGCATTTT. Translated, it gives CASSLASRLSNQPQHF.

The genes are TRBV7-9 and TRBJ2-7; TRBD1 matches 7 bases. The V gene's germline CDR1 is SEHNR and CDR2 FQNEAQ (reference sequence). The CDR3 totals 13 residues. Trimming at V came to 7 bases and at J to 5 bases, leaving 8 bases not matched to a gene. The CDR3 reads CASTFPGGDEQYF. The CDR3, as DNA: TGTGCCAGCACCTTCCCAGGGGGTGACGAGCAGTACTTC.

The genes are TRBV6-6 and TRBJ1-1, with 8 nucleotides matching TRBD1. The CDR3 is 12 residues long. The germline gives CDR1 MNHNY, CDR2 SVGAGI (reference sequence). The trim removed 6 bases at V and 6 bases at J, leaving 3 bases unmatched. The CDR3 coding sequence is TGTGCCAGCAGCCCGGACAGGGCTGAAGCTTTCTTT. Its translation: CASSPDRAEAFF.

V usage is TRBV4-2 and J usage is TRBJ2-5, with TRBD2 matching over 13 bases. The CDR3 is made up of 14 amino acids. CDR1 LGHNA and CDR2 YNFKEQ come from the germline V gene. V lost 6 bases, J lost 3 bases, and 1 base stayed unmatched. DNA for the CDR3: TGTGCCAGCAGTGGACTAGCGGGGGAAGAGACCCAGTACTTC. This sequence encodes CASSGLAGEETQYF.

The chain uses TRBV10-2 and TRBJ1-1, with D maybe TRBD1 (5 bases). Trimming cost V 0 bases and J 9 bases, with 11 bases left between them. The CDR3 covers 13 residues. Germline V lookup: CDR1 WSHSY, CDR2 SAAADI. CDR3 nucleotides: TGCGCCAGCAGTGAGTCTCCGGCAGGGAAAGCTTTCTTT. It translates to CASSESPAGKAFF.

The V gene is TRBV5-1, the J gene TRBJ2-3; 7 bases match TRBD1. This CDR3 is 14 amino acids long. V gave up 4 bases and J gave up 3 bases; unmatched junction bases: 5. CDR1 SGHRS and CDR2 YFSETQ come from the germline V gene. This CDR3 reads CASSPGTATDTQYF. CDR3 sequence (DNA): TGCGCCAGCAGCCCAGGGACAGCAACAGATACGCAGTATTTT.

This clone was counted between two and nine times. CDR3 bases: TGCAGCGTTGTTCCCAGGGTACACAATGAGCAGTTCTTC. Protein product: CSVVPRVHNEQFF. The V and J genes are TRBV29-1 and TRBJ2-1, with D perhaps matching TRBD1 (5 bases). V was shortened by 4 bases and J by 5 bases, with 12 bases between the two germline ends. Germline lookup yields CDR1 SQVTM and CDR2 ANQGSEA. The CDR3 has 13 amino acids.